Described below is a single TCR beta chain sequence and its context. No antigen is known for it. Base qualities are not at hand, and no much larger clone is one base apart. Library preparation was by the immunoSEQ multiplex PCR assay. The source is immuneACCESS, and TCRdb retained only in-frame sequences with V and J called. Part of the clones is not carried over; for the studies checked, unresolved V genes explain less than half of this, and the remainder is unexplained. For this sample the table gives about 120,000 clones, of which approximately 94% were detected only once. The ten largest make up around 3.6% of the sample. The record originates from a study of control samples from healthy donors and cancer patients (TCRdb year 2020). This clonotype originated in a man aged 25-45 years in good health. Input material: blood.

In nucleotide form, the sequence is TGTGCCAGCAGCTTAGGCGCAGTTGGGACGGGAGACACTGAAGCTTTCTTT. This gives the protein CASSLGAVGTGDTEAFF. This sequence uses TRBV13 and TRBJ1-1; the D gene is possibly TRBD1, with 5 bases matching. For CDR1 and CDR2, the germline V gene (reference sequence) lists PRHDT and FYEKMQ. V is reduced by 0 bases and J by 3 bases, leaving a spacing of 17 bases between them. From the cysteine up to the phenylalanine, the CDR3 has a length of 17 residues. Only the CDR3 part of the read is kept: 51 bases, read in frame from the first base. Reference TRBV13 and TRBJ1-1 genes cover what lies past the CDR3, so the full variable domain is AAGVIQSPRHLIKEKRETATLKCYPIPRHDTVYWYQQGPGQDPQFLISFYEKMQSDKGSIPDRFSAQQFSDYHSELNMSSLELGDSALYFCASSLGAVGTGDTEAFFGQGTRLTVV.